This T cell receptor (beta chain) was sequenced during a study of CD8 T cells in ankylosing spondylitis. Study-level findings and limits: In synovial fluid and blood from reactive arthritis, some motif variants were previously reported. Disease-associated clones were reportedly significantly overrepresented in matched ankylosing spondylitis synovial fluid.

The germline gives CDR1 MNHEY, CDR2 SVGEGT. Trimming left V 10 bases short and J 2 bases short, with 14 bases between. This CDR3 has 13 amino acids. This clonotype occurred a few times. As yet, its antigen is unknown. One entry per CDR3 protein, called by TCRdb with MiXCR from the 5' RACE reads. This table has 250,000 to 400,000 distinct CDR3 sequences, approximately 10% appearing once. This clonotype was sampled from a female donor with ankylosing spondylitis or in good health (not recorded which). Sequenced material: blood, either unsorted or a sorted T cell fraction (not recorded which). The chain has TRBV6-2 or TRBV6-3 and TRBJ1-2; D call uncertain. The CDR3 coding sequence is TGTGCCACCCAAGGAGACAAGAACTATGGCTACACCTTC. This codes for CATQGDKNYGYTF.